This is a list of T cell receptor beta chains from one sample in a study of a mutant IDH1 vaccine in newly diagnosed glioma. Their specific antigens are unknown. The protocol was immunoSEQ multiplex PCR, while the TCRdb copy is restricted to in-frame clones and leaves out a portion. The sample contains 77,000 or so clones, approximately 80% of which appear only once. Material: PBMCs, obtained from a glioma patient whose treatment included an IDH1 peptide vaccine. The source is a man in his forties with glioma. CDR3s include the opening cysteine and the closing phenylalanine or tryptophan.

v_gene | CDR3aa
TRBV5-6 | CASNLGTNTEAFF
TRBV25-1 | CASSLTGSNQPQHF
TRBV6-5 | CASSIRQGRTDTQYF
TRBV7-6 | CASSSDSGNTIYF
TRBV4-3 | CASSQESAGGPRNEQFF
TRBV4-2 | CASSQERRVEAFF
TRBV5-1 | CASSINRGSEQYF
TRBV2 | CASSVYLGTEAFF
TRBV5-1 | CASSLAGDTQYF
TRBV7-2 | CASSWSNNNEQFF
TRBV10-3 | CAIKGNEKLFF
TRBV6-5 | CASSPGPLPQETQYF
TRBV29-1 | CSVGTGEGSIQYF
TRBV14 | CASSPLSQQETQYF
TRBV5-1 | CASSLQGADTGELFF
TRBV28 | CASTPAGRNQETQYF
TRBV7-2 | CASSLARTDNSPLHF
TRBV11-2 | CASSLETFETQYF
TRBV19 | CASIQGSNTGELFF
TRBV19 | CASSIVQGEKLFF
TRBV7-2 | CASSLGASESYEQYF
TRBV6-5 | CASSYRTRYYNEQFF
TRBV18 | CASSPRDRGNTGELFF
TRBV7-9 | CASSSPGQGQETQYF
TRBV9 | CASSADSIASEQYF
TRBV7-8 | CASSPDRVNSPLHF
TRBV7-3 | CASSLFGSGYNEQFF
TRBV11-3 | CASSYDFANFKDEQFF
TRBV5-1 | CASSSGQGLDTQYF
TRBV7-2 | CASSHDRGEYGYTF
TRBV4-2 | CASSQSASGADQPQHF
TRBV29-1 | CSVEIAYEQYF
TRBV29-1 | CSVGRAAYEQYF
TRBV6-5 | CASSPNTVSNQPQHF
TRBV21-1 | CASSGPYGGAVVEQFF
TRBV15 | CATSRERGSSYEQYF
TRBV10-3 | CAISATAGGDTGELFF
TRBV15 | CATSRDRLAGVVEQFF
TRBV7-9 | CASSLTGFNLRNTEAFF
TRBV5-1 | CASSLNPGRSGANVLTF
TRBV25-1 | CASSGWRNEQFF
TRBV11-2 | CASSLFDRGNTEAFF
TRBV10-3 | CAISAPPPADQETQYF